These 16 T cell receptor beta chains were sequenced from one sample in a study of blood T cell repertoires in COVID-19. Sequencing used immunoSEQ multiplex PCR; TCRdb keeps in-frame clones, though not all of them. The sample has around 300,000 clones; 80% to 95% are singletons. The material sequenced was peripheral blood. All receptors derive from a woman in her 30s with COVID-19, enrolled during active disease.

The CDR3 DNA reads as TGTGCCTGGAGTTCCCGACAGGGGCCTGGTGGCAATCAGCCCCAGCATTTT. It is translated as CAWSSRQGPGGNQPQHF. This chain uses TRBV30 with TRBJ1-5; 8 nucleotides line up with TRBD1. The CDR3 is 17 residues long. V was clipped by 2 bases and J by 2 bases; unmatched bases: 11. Per germline, CDR1 GTSNPN and CDR2 SVGIG (reference sequence).

J is TRBJ1-3 and V is TRBV2, with D tentatively TRBD1 (5 bases). V lost 3 bases, J lost 0 bases, and 15 bases lay in between. This CDR3 is built from 17 residues. Germline lookup yields CDR1 SNHLY and CDR2 FYNNEI. The CDR3 nucleotides are TGTGCCAGCAGTGAGCCCGGGACTCACCTCTCTGGAAACACCATATATTTT. It is translated as CASSEPGTHLSGNTIYF.

To note about this clone: Germline and junction disagree at one end, which may indicate a read error. The chain employs TRBV18 and TRBJ1-1, with 8 nucleotides matching TRBD1. Germline V gene sequence: CDR1 KGHSH, CDR2 LQKENI. This CDR3 comprises 13 residues. CDR3 bases: TGTGCCAGCTCCCCACAGGGGGAGACTGAAGCTTTCTTT. Its protein product is CASSPQGETEAFF. The complete variable domain, with remaining parts taken from reference TRBV18 and TRBJ1-1, reads NAGVMQNPRHLVRRRGQEARLRCSPMKGHSHVYWYRQLPEEGLKFMVYLQKENIIDESGMPKERFSAEFPKEGPSILRIQQVVRGDSAAYFCASSPQGETEAFFGQGTRLTVV.

In nucleotides, the CDR3 is TGTGCCATCAGTGAGACAGACAATCAGCCCCAGCATTTT. This gives the protein CAISETDNQPQHF. The V call is TRBV10-3, the J call TRBJ1-5; D remains ambiguous. The germline V gene has CDR1 ENHRY and CDR2 SYGVKD. The CDR3 consists of 13 residues. V dropped 2 bases and J dropped 3 bases, with 5 bases sitting between them.

The chain is built from TRBV2 and TRBJ2-5, with TRBD2 matching 15 bases. After removal of 4 bases from V and 4 bases from J, the junction contained 1 base not matched to a gene. CDR1 SNHLY and CDR2 FYNNEI come from the germline V gene. This CDR3 is 15 amino acids long. For the CDR3, the DNA is TGTGCCAGCAGTGGGACTAGCGGGAGGGGAGAGACCCAGTACTTC. Translation: CASSGTSGRGETQYF.

This chain connects TRBV5-1 to TRBJ2-2, with a possible D match to TRBD1 (5 bases). Trimming took 1 base from V and 5 from J, leaving 9 bases between them. CDR3 length equals 14 residues. Germline CDR1 SGHRS, CDR2 YFSETQ. In DNA form, the CDR3 reads TGCGCCAGCAGCTTGTATGACAGTACCGGGGAGCTGTTTTTT. Encoded protein: CASSLYDSTGELFF.

The chain's CDR3 is CAWSVQGDRGKSPLHF. CDR3 nucleotides: TGTGCCTGGAGTGTACAAGGGGACAGGGGAAAATCACCCCTCCACTTT. The chain recombines TRBV30 with TRBJ1-6, with 10 bases that match TRBD1. The CDR3 is made up of 16 amino acids. Germline V gives CDR1 GTSNPN, CDR2 SVGIG (reference sequence). The ends lost 0 bases at V and 10 bases at J; junction bases unmatched: 9.

The chain is built from TRBV19 and TRBJ1-4; 7 bases map to TRBD1. The CDR3 consists of 16 residues. CDR1 and CDR2 from the germline V gene are LNHDA and SQIVND (reference sequence). V shed 5 bases, J shed 7 bases, and the junction held 13 bases outside the gene matches. CDR3: CASSARTTGQGEKLFF. The DNA for the CDR3 is TGTGCCAGTAGTGCGCGAACGACAGGGCAAGGTGAAAAACTGTTTTTT.

This rearrangement joins TRBV27 to TRBJ2-7; TRBD1 matches 7 bases. The J segment lost 0 bases and the V segment lost 2 bases, leaving 7 bases of the junction unmatched. CDR1 and CDR2 from the germline V gene are MNHEY and SMNVEV (reference sequence). The CDR3 has 16 residues. The CDR3 nucleotides are TGTGCCAGCAGTTTAAGGGGGCCCCCGAGCTCCTACGAGCAGTACTTC. Amino acids: CASSLRGPPSSYEQYF.

V and J are TRBV6-5 and TRBJ1-4, with D maybe TRBD1 (6 bases). Germline values: CDR1 MNHEY, CDR2 SVGAGI. V shed 11 bases and J shed 8 bases, with 15 bases lying between them. CDR3 length: 12 residues. The CDR3 loop reads CAAGGGGEKLFF. The CDR3 DNA follows: TGTGCCGCCGGGGGGGGCGGGGAAAAACTGTTTTTT.

The gene calls are TRBV2 and TRBJ2-7; TRBD2 agrees at 14 bases. The CDR3 is made up of 14 amino acids. The germline CDR1 and CDR2 sequences are SNHLY and FYNNEI. V dropped 8 bases and J dropped 7; count of bases not matched to a gene: 7. DNA for the CDR3: TGTGCCAGCGTAACGGGACTAGCGGGAGTTGAGCAGTACTTC. This sequence encodes CASVTGLAGVEQYF.

The chain is built from TRBV7-2 and TRBJ1-1; no reliable D call. The CDR3 has 13 residues. The germline V gene has CDR1 SGHTA and CDR2 FQGNSA. V lost 7 bases, J lost 3 bases, and 12 bases lay in between. The CDR3: CASIQLRYTEAFF. The CDR3 nucleotides read TGTGCCAGCATCCAACTTAGATACACTGAAGCTTTCTTT.

The J gene is TRBJ1-1, the V gene TRBV6-5; TRBD1 aligns across 7 bases. The CDR3 covers 15 residues. Germline V CDR1 and CDR2: MNHEY, SVGAGI. The junction had 6 bases not matched to a gene; V was cut back by 0 bases and J by 5 bases. The CDR3 coding sequence is TGTGCCAGCAGTTACTCGACAGGGTGGGGAACTGAAGCTTTCTTT. It is translated as CASSYSTGWGTEAFF.

The chain combines TRBV6-1 with TRBJ2-5; D uncertain. Trimming left V 1 base short and J 3 bases short, with 12 bases between. The length of the CDR3 is 15 residues. In germline, CDR1 is MNHNS, CDR2 SASEGT. CDR3 amino acids: CASSEGVRYEETQYF. CDR3 bases: TGTGCCAGCAGTGAAGGCGTCAGGTACGAAGAGACCCAGTACTTC.

This rearrangement joins TRBV25-1 to TRBJ2-7; the D gene is possibly TRBD2 (6 bases). This CDR3 contains 16 residues. The V end was cut by 3 bases, the J end by 0 bases, with 15 bases between. Germline CDR1 and CDR2: MGHDK and SYGVNS. The CDR3 region is CASSDSRGPLSYEQYF. The CDR3 coding sequence is TGTGCCAGCAGTGACTCGCGGGGTCCCCTCTCCTACGAGCAGTACTTC.

Only one count was recorded for this clone. This chain uses TRBV6-2 or TRBV6-3 with TRBJ2-1; D gene uncertain. Trimming took 2 bases from V and 10 from J, leaving 9 bases between them. The germline gives CDR1 MNHEY, CDR2 SVGEGT. CDR3 length: 12 amino acids. CDR3 region: CASSYPPGEQFF. The DNA of the CDR3 is TGTGCCAGCAGTTACCCCCCAGGCGAGCAGTTCTTC.